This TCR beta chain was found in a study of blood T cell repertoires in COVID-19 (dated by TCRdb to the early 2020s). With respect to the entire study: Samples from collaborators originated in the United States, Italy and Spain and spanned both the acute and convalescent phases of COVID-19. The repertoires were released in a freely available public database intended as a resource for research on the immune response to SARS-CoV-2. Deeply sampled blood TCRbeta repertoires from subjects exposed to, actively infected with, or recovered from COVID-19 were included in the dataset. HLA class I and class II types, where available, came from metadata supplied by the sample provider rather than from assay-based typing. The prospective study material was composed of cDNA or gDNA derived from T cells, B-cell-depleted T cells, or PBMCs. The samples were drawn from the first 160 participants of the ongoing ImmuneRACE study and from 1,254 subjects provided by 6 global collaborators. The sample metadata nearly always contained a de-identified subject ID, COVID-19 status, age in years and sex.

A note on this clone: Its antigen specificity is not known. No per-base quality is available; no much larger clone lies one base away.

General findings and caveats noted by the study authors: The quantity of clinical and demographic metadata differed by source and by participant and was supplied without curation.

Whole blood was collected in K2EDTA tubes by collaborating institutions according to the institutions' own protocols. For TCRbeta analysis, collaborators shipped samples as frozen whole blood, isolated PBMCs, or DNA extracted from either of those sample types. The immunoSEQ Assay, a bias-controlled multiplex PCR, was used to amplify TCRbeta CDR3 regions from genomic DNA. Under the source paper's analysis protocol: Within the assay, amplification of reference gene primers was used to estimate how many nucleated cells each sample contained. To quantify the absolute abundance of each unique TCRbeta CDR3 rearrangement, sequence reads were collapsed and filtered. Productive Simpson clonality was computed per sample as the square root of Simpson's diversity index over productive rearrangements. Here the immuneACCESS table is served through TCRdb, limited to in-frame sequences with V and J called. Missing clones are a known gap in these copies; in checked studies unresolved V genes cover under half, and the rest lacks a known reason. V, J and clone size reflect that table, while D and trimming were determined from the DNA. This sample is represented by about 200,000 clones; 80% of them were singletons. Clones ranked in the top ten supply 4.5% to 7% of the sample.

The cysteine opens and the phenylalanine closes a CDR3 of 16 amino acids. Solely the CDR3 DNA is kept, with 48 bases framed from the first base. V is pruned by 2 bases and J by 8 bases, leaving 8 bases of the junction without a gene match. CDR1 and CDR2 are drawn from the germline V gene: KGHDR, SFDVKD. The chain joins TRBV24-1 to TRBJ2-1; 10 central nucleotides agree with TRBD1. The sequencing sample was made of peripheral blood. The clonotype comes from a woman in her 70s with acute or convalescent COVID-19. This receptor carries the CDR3 CATSDSDRGRIDEQFF. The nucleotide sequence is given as TGTGCCACCAGTGATTCAGACAGGGGGCGCATCGATGAGCAGTTCTTC.